This TCR beta chain was recorded in a study of blood T cell repertoires in COVID-19. Germline lookup yields CDR1 MNHNY and CDR2 SVGAGI (reference sequence). CDR3 length: 15 residues. J was trimmed by 8 bases and V by 6 bases; bases with no gene match: 11. Per the original methods: Reference gene primers were amplified, and this amplification served to estimate nucleated cell counts. Profiled with immunoSEQ multiplex PCR; TCRdb holds only in-frame clones, not every one. V and J calls and clone size are copied from that table; D and trimming were computed from the DNA. The sample has 100,000 or so clones; about four fifths are singletons.

The sequenced material came from peripheral blood. V and J are TRBV6-6 and TRBJ1-3; 9 bases agree with TRBD1. The receptor's source is an elderly woman with acute or convalescent COVID-19. This chain's CDR3 is CASRHTGGGSDTIYF. The DNA for the CDR3 is TGTGCCAGCAGACATACAGGGGGCGGGAGTGACACCATATATTTT.